This TCR beta chain was identified during a study of T cell responses to AZD1222 COVID-19 vaccine (dated by TCRdb to 2020 to 2022). Regarding the complete study: AZD1222 recipients given second doses at about 4 weeks or at about 12 weeks were pooled, since spike-specific TCR depth and breadth were not found to differ between the two schedules. Enrollment into the trials was organized by age into subgroups of 18-55, 56-69 and 70-plus years, and those subgroups contained approximately 150, 30 and 60 TCR-sequenced participants, respectively. TCR sequencing was performed for about 240 trial participants, of whom about 200 were given two doses of AZD1222 and approximately 26 were given two doses of MenACWY control vaccine. On the study overall, not on this receptor specifically: The vaccine-associated CD4 TCRs covered the entire spike protein, and the dominant responses fell in regions 160-218 and 743-854. Only 5 to 7 AZD1222 recipients were SARS-CoV-2 seropositive at baseline, limiting conclusions about previously exposed vaccinees. The 56-69-year group was small, and its depth increase did not reach significance, likely because of low power. After two AZD1222 doses, spike-specific TCR breadth and depth were significantly higher than at day 0 and than in MenACWY recipients. Participants were mostly white British, with more females than males. The authors suggested clonal diversity may have been underestimated. Because no samples from the day 14 peak response were available, repertoires could be characterized only after the peak T cell response. Reportedly, almost half of the unique spike-specific TCRs recognized epitopes lying outside the regions that are mutated in the B.1.351 and B.1.1.7 variants.

The CDR3 regions of human TCRbeta chains were analyzed by immunosequencing. Concerning the study's data processing: Repertoire TCRs were checked for matches against a reference library of SARS-CoV-2-specific TCRs that had been generated using the MIRA antigen-specificity platform. Breadth was defined as the fraction of unique TCRs that were SARS-CoV-2-associated. Depth was defined as the fraction of total T cells that were SARS-CoV-2-associated. Using the MIRA data, each spike-specific TCR was assigned both to the spike region to which the TCR was reactive and to a CD4 or CD8 class. Log10-transformed breadth and depth values were compared by one-way ANOVA with Sidak's multiple comparisons tests. What TCRdb holds here is the immuneACCESS table cut down to in-frame rearrangements. Part of the clones is not present; checked against another copy, under half of the missing clones reflect an unresolved V gene, and the others are unexplained. The V and J calls and the clone size are those of that table, but D and trimming were determined from the DNA. Present in this sample are 200,000 or so clones, 80% to 90% of which were seen just once. Approximately 7.7% of the sample goes to the ten largest clones.

The junction carries 22 bases between V and J, which are trimmed by 7 bases and 0 bases respectively. The germline V gene gives CDR1 as SGHDT and CDR2 as YYEEEE. The CDR3 spans 17 residues, from the cysteine through the phenylalanine. Here the CDR3 DNA is all that survives: 51 bases in frame from base 1. Sample time point, as interpreted from the label and publication: baseline before first vaccination. The vaccinee samples were drawn from two UK trials, COV001 and COV002, one of which was a single-blind randomized controlled phase 2/3 trial testing AZD1222 (ChAdOx1 nCoV-19) in healthy adults. For TCRbeta chain sequencing, PBMC samples were collected from trial participants at day 0 and at day 28 after the second dose. Worth noting for this clone: Its specific antigen is unknown. It has no much larger one-base neighbor in the sample; base qualities were not kept.

The source was peripheral blood, collected on day 0 of AZD1222 vaccination. The TCR comes from an adult in good health. The chain uses TRBV5-6 and TRBJ1-2, with no confident D gene call. The DNA is as follows: TGTGCCAGCGCGCCACGGACTCGAAGGGCCTCTAACTATGGCTACACCTTC. This translates into CASAPRTRRASNYGYTF.